A single TCR beta chain is shown here with its context. These data come from a study of blood T cell repertoires in COVID-19. Overall study: The United States, Italy and Spain provided the acute and convalescent COVID-19 samples. The cDNA or gDNA used as material had been derived from T cells, B-cell-depleted T cells, or PBMCs.

V lost 0 bases and J 6 bases, leaving 15 bases between the germline ends. The CDR3 loop spans 16 amino acids. CDR1 LNHNV and CDR2 YYDKDF come from the germline V gene (reference sequence). Original analysis: The authors estimated nucleated cell counts from reference gene primer amplification. Produced via immunoSEQ multiplex PCR; TCRdb's table is partial and in-frame only. Clone size and V and J calls were adopted from that table, with D and trimming inferred from the DNA. This repertoire shows 150,000 to 200,000 clones, approximately 88% found once; its top ten account for 12% to 15%. The clonotype originates from a man in his late teens or twenties with active or convalescent COVID-19. V usage is TRBV15 and J usage is TRBJ2-1, with TRBD2 as a possible D gene (7 bases). Sample: peripheral blood. The CDR3 reads CATSRDPEGGRNEQFF. CDR3 DNA: TGTGCCACCAGCAGAGATCCGGAGGGGGGGCGCAATGAGCAGTTCTTC.